This T cell receptor beta chain emerged from a study of CD8+ T cells in alopecia areata. In this sample, this clone turned up a few times. CDR1 and CDR2 (germline): SQVTM, ANQGSEA. The CDR3 extends over 16 amino acids. After removal of 3 bases from V and 6 bases from J, the junction contained 13 bases not matched to a gene. As the sequencing template, cDNA was produced by extracting RNA and reverse transcribing it. TCRdb's copy holds only in-frame clones and misses some; the assay was immunoSEQ multiplex PCR. The top ten hold about 10% of the sample, which has 95,000 to 150,000 clones, roughly 50% seen once.

The V gene is TRBV29-1, the J gene TRBJ2-1; 8 bases are a match to TRBD2. Specimen: NKG2D-low CD8+ T cells sorted from blood. This sequence originates from a human donor with alopecia areata. This CDR3 reads CSVDPPQREFLNEQFF. The CDR3 DNA is TGCAGCGTTGACCCCCCCCAGCGGGAGTTCCTCAATGAGCAGTTCTTC.